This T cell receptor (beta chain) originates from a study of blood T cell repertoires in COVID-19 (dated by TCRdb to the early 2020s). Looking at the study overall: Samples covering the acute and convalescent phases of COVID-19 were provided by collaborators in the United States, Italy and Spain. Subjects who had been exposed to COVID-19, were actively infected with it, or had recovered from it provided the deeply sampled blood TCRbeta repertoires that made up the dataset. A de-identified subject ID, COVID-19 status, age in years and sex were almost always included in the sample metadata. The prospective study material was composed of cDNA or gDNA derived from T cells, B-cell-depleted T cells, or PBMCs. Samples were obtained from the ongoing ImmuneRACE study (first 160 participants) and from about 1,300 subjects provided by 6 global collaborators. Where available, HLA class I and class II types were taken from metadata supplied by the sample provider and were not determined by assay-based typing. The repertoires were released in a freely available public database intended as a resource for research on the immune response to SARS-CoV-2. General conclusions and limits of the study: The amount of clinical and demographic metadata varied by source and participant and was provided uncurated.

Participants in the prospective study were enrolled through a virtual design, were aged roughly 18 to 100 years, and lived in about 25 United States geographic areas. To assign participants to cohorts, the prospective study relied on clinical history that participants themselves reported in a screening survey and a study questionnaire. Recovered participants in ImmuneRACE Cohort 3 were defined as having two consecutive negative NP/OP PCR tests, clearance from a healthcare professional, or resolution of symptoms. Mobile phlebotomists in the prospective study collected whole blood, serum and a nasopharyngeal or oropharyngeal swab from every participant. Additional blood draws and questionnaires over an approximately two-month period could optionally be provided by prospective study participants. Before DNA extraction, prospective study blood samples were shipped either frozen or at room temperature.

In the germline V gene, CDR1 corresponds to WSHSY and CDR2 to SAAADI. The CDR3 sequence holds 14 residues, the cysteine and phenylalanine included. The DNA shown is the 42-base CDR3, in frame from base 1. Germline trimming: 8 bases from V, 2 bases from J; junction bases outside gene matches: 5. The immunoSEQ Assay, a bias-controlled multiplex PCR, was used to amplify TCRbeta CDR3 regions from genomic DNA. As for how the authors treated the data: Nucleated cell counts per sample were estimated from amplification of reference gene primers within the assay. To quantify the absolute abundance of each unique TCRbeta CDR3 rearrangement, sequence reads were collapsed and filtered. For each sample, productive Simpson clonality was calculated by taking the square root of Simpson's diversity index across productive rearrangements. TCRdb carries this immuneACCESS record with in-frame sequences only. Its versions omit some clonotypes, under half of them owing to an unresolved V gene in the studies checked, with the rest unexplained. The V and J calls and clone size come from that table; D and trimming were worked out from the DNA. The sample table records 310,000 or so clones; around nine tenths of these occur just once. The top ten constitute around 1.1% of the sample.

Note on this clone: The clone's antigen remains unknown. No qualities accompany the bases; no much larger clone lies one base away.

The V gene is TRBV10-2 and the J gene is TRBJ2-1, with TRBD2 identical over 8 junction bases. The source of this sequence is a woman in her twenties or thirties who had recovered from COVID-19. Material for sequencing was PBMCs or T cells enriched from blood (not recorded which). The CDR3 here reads CASYLAGPYNEQFF. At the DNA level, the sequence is TGCGCCAGCTACCTAGCGGGCCCCTACAATGAGCAGTTCTTC.